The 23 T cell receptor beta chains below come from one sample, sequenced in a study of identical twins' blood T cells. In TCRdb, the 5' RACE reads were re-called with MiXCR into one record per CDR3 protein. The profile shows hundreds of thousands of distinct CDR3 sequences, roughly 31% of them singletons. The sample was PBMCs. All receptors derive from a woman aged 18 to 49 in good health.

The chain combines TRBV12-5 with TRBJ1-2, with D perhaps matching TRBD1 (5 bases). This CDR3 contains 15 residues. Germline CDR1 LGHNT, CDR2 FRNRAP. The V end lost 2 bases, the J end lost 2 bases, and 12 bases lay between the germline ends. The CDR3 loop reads CASGLWSGRNYGYTF. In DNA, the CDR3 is TGTGCTAGTGGTTTGTGGTCGGGACGGAACTATGGCTACACCTTC.

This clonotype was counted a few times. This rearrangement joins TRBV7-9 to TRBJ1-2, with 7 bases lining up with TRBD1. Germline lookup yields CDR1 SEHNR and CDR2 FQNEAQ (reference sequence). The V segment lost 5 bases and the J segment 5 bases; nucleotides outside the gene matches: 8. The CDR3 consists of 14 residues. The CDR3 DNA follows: TGTGCCAGCAGCCAGATACAGGGGCCGTATGGCTACACCTTC. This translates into CASSQIQGPYGYTF.

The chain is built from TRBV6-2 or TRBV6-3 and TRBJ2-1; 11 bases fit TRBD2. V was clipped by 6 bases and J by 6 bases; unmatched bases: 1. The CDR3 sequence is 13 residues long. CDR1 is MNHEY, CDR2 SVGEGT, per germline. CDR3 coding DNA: TGTGCCAGCAGCACTAGCGGGAGCAATGAGCAGTTCTTC. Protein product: CASSTSGSNEQFF.

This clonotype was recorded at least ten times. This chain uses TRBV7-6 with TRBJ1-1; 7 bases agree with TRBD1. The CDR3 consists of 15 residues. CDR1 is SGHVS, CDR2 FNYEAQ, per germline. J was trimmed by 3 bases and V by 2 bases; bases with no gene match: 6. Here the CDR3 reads CASSLTGTAYTEAFF. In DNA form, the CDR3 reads TGTGCCAGCAGCTTAACCGGGACAGCCTACACTGAAGCTTTCTTT.

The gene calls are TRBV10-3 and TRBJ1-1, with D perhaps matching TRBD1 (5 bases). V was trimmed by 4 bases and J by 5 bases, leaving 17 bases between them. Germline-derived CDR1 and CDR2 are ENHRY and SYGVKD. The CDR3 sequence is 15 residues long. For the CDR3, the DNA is TGTGCCATCAGTGTAGGTCCCCACGGGGGGACTGAAGCTTTCTTT. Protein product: CAISVGPHGGTEAFF.

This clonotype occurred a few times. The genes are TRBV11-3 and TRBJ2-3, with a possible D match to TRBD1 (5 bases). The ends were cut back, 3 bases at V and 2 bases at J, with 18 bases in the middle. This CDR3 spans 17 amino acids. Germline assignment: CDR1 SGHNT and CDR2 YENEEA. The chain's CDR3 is CASSFRKGDSDTDTQYF. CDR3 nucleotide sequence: TGTGCCAGCAGCTTTCGAAAAGGGGATTCTGACACAGATACGCAGTATTTT.

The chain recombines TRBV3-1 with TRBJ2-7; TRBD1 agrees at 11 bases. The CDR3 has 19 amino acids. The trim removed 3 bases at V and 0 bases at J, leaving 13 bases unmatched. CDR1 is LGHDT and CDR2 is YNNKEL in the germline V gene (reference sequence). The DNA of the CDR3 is TGTGCCAGCAGCCAGCTAACGAGGACAGGGGGCCAGAGCTCCTACGAGCAGTACTTC. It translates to CASSQLTRTGGQSSYEQYF.

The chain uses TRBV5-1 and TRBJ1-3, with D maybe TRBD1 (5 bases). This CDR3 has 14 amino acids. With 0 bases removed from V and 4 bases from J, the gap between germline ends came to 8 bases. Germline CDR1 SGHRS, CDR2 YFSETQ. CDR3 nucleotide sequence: TGCGCCAGCAGCTTGGCAGGGAACGGAAACACCATATATTTT. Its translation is CASSLAGNGNTIYF.

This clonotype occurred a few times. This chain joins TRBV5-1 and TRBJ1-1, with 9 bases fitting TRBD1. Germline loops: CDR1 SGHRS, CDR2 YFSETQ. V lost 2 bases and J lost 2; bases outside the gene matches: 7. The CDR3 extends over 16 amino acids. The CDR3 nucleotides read TGCGCCAGCAGCTTTCGTGGGACAGGGCTAAACACTGAAGCTTTCTTT. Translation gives CASSFRGTGLNTEAFF.

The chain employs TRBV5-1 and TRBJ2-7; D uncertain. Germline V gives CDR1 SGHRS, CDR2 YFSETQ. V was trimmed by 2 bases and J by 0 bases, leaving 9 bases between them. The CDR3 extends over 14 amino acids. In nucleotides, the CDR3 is TGCGCCAGCAGCTTTGGGCAGTTCTCCTACGAGCAGTACTTC. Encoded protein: CASSFGQFSYEQYF.

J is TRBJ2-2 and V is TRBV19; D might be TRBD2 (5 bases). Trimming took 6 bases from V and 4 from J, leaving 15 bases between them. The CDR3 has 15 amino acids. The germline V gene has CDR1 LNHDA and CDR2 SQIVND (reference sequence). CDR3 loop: CASSPLSRGTGELFF. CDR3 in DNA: TGTGCCAGTAGCCCCCTCTCTCGGGGCACCGGGGAGCTGTTTTTT. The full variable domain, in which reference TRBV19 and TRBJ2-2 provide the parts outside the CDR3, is DGGITQSPKYLFRKEGQNVTLSCEQNLNHDAMYWYRQDPGQGLRLIYYSQIVNDFQKGDIAEGYSVSREKKESFPLTVTSAQKNPTAFYLCASSPLSRGTGELFFGEGSRLTVL.

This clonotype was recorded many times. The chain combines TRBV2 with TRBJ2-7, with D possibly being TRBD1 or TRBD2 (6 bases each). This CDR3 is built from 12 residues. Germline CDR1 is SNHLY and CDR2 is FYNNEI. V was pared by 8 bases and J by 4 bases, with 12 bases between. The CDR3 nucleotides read TGTGCCAGCGCTAGGGGGGTTTACGAGCAGTACTTC. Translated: CASARGVYEQYF.

CDR3 region: CASSVVPEGVGGYTF. The CDR3 bases are TGTGCCAGCAGCGTGGTACCTGAAGGAGTTGGAGGCTACACCTTC. The chain has TRBV9 and TRBJ1-2; D ambiguous. The germline CDR1 and CDR2 sequences are SGDLS and YYNGEE. The CDR3 is 15 residues long. The V and J ends lost 2 bases and 8 bases respectively, with 19 bases between them.

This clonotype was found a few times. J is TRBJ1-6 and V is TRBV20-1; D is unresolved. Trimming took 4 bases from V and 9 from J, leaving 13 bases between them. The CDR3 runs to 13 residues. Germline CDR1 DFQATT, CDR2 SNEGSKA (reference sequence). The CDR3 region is CSAKEHIFSPLHF. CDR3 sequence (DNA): TGCAGTGCTAAGGAGCACATCTTTTCACCCCTCCACTTT.

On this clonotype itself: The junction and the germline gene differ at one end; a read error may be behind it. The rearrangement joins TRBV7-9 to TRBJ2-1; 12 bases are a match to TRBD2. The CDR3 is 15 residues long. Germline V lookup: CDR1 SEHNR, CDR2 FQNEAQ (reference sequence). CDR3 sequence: CASSLTSGGYNGQFF. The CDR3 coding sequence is TGTGCCAGCAGTCTGACTAGCGGGGGTTACAATGGGCAGTTCTTC.

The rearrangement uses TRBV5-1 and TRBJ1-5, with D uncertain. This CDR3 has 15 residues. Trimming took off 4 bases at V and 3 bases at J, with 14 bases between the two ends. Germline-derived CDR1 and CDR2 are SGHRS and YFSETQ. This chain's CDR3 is CASSPLGIVNQPQHF. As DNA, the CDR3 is TGCGCCAGCAGCCCCTTGGGCATAGTCAATCAGCCCCAGCATTTT.

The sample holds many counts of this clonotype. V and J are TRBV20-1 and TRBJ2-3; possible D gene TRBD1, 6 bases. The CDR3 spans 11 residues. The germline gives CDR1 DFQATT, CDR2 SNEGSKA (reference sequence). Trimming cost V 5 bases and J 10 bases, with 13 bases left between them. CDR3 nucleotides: TGCAGTGCTCAGGGTGGGGGCCCGCAGTATTTT. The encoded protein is CSAQGGGPQYF.

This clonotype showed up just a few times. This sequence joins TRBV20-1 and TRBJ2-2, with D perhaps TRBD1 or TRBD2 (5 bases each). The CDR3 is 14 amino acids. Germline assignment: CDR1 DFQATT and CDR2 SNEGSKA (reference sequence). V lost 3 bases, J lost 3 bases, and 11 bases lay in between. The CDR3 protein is CSASEGPYTGELFF. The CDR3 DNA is TGCAGTGCTAGCGAGGGACCCTACACCGGGGAGCTGTTTTTT.

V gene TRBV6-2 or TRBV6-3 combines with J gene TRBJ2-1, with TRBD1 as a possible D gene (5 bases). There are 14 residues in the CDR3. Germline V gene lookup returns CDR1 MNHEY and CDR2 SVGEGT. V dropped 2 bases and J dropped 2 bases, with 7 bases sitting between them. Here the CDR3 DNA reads TGTGCCAGCAGTTACAGGGGCCCCTACAATGAGCAGTTCTTC. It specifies CASSYRGPYNEQFF.

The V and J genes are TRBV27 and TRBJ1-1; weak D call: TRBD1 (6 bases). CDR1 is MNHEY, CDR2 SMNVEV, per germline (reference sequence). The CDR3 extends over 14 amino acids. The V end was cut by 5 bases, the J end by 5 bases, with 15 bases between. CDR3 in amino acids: CASSELQGWTEAFF. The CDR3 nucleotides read TGTGCCAGCAGTGAATTACAGGGTTGGACTGAAGCTTTCTTT.

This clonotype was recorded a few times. The CDR3 DNA follows: TGCAGTGCTAGACCGATGCCAAACATTCAGTACTTC. It is translated as CSARPMPNIQYF. The rearrangement links TRBV20-1 to TRBJ2-4, with D unresolved. Trimming removed 2 bases at V and 6 bases at J, with 8 bases between. The germline V gene encodes CDR1 DFQATT and CDR2 SNEGSKA (reference sequence). There are 12 residues in the CDR3.

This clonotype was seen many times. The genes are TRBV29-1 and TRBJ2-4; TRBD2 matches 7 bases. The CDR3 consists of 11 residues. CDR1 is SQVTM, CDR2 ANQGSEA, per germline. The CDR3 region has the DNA TGCGGGACTAAGGCAGGCGACATTCAGTACTTC. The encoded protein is CGTKAGDIQYF.

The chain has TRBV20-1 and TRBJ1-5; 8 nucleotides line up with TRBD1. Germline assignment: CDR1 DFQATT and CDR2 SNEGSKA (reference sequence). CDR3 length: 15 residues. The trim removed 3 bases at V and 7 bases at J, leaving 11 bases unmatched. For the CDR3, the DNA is TGCAGTGCTAGGGGGGGACAGGCTCAAGTGCAGCCCCAGCATTTT. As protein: CSARGGQAQVQPQHF.